The rows below give T cell receptor beta chains drawn from one sample of a study of early T cells in non-severe SARS-CoV-2 infection. In TCRdb, the 5' RACE reads were re-called with MiXCR into one record per CDR3 protein. The table includes about 54,000 distinct CDR3 sequences, around 7.7% detected once. Sample: whole blood, taken at baseline. The receptor set was obtained from an adult who was a healthcare worker with PCR-confirmed SARS-CoV-2 infection or an uninfected control (not recorded which). The conserved cysteine and the conserved F or W are not part of the CDR3 here. Fields, in order: J gene, V gene, CDR3 protein.

TRBJ2-3 TRBV7-9 ASSSPAVRTDTQY
TRBJ2-5 TRBV7-9 ASSLETQY
TRBJ2-7 TRBV11-2 ASSLGPLGTGGEQY
TRBJ2-5 TRBV7-2 ASSYPGWVQETQY
TRBJ2-5 TRBV5-1 ASSFSRSIETQY
TRBJ1-1 TRBV30 AWRVTGNTEAF
TRBJ2-3 TRBV6-5 ASRRAASTDTQY
TRBJ2-2 TRBV6-6 ASSSLRGDRKTGELF
TRBJ2-1 TRBV4-2 ASSQDLPSGSLNEQF
TRBJ1-2 TRBV24-1 ATSDLPKSYGYT
TRBJ2-7 TRBV6-5 ASSYSSVDSYEQY
TRBJ2-2 TRBV4-3 ASSQVASGANTGELF
TRBJ1-6 TRBV2 ASSVEQGSYNSPLH
TRBJ1-2 TRBV11-2 ASSLGQGDGYT
TRBJ2-1 TRBV7-9 ASSLRDANEQF
TRBJ1-1 TRBV2 ASSMGENTEAF
TRBJ2-5 TRBV14 ASSQEGQGRYQETQY
TRBJ2-5 TRBV7-2 ASSQWGYQETQY
TRBJ1-2 TRBV5-5 ASTPGQGGGYGYT
TRBJ2-7 TRBV27 ASSLTSVTYEQY
TRBJ2-6 TRBV27 ASSLSGANVLT
TRBJ2-1 TRBV11-2 ASSLTHNNEQF
TRBJ2-5 TRBV7-2 ASSLGDYQETQY
TRBJ2-5 TRBV5-4 ASSLQGTETQY
TRBJ2-1 TRBV10-3 AMAGGRVNEQF
TRBJ1-2 TRBV27 ATSQGKGNYGYT
TRBJ2-5 TRBV5-4 ASSLLQGGGETQY
TRBJ2-7 TRBV15 ATSRDREGGYEQY
TRBJ1-2 TRBV28 ASSLVGYGYT
TRBJ2-7 TRBV11-3 ASSLSRSRGEQY